The 6 T cell receptor beta chains given below trace back to one sample, sequenced in a study of T-cell memory formation after mild COVID-19. Each CDR3 protein is one row after TCRdb ran MiXCR on the 5' RACE reads. The table has some 200,000 distinct CDR3 sequences, 9.5% to 10% seen once. Sequenced material: PBMCs or a T cell subset sorted from them (not recorded which). The receptors were sampled from a man younger than 35 who had mild COVID-19 (a few samples of this study predate the infection). Cell type and time point are not known.

This clonotype was seen many times. The rearrangement joins TRBV7-2 to TRBJ2-1, with no clear D. The germline V gene encodes CDR1 SGHTA and CDR2 FQGNSA. CDR3 size: 13 residues. V gave up 3 bases and J gave up 4 bases, with 7 bases separating them. The CDR3 bases are TGTGCCAGCAGCTTGACAAAATACAATGAGCAGTTCTTC. This codes for CASSLTKYNEQFF. The full variable domain, rest sourced from reference TRBV7-2 and TRBJ2-1, is GAGVSQSPSNKVTEKGKDVELRCDPISGHTALYWYRQSLGQGLEFLIYFQGNSAPDKSGLPSDRFSAERTGGSVSTLTIQRTQQEDSAVYLCASSLTKYNEQFFGPGTRLTVL.

The chain combines TRBV27 with TRBJ2-6, with a weak D call TRBD2 (5 bases). Trimming stripped 4 bases from V and 5 bases from J, with 9 bases between. The length of the CDR3 is 14 residues. Germline CDR1 and CDR2: MNHEY and SMNVEV (reference sequence). CDR3 sequence reads: CASSSGSWANVLTF. DNA for the CDR3: TGTGCCAGCAGTTCGGGGTCCTGGGCCAACGTCCTGACTTTC.

This chain links TRBV4-2 with TRBJ2-6; tentative D call: TRBD1 (5 bases). This CDR3 is 19 amino acids long. The germline gives CDR1 LGHNA, CDR2 YNFKEQ. V was cut by 0 bases and J by 0 bases, with 15 bases left in between. The CDR3 coding sequence is TGTGCCAGCAGCCAAGAGGCAGGGTCCCGGGCCTCTGGGGCCAACGTCCTGACTTTC. This codes for CASSQEAGSRASGANVLTF.

This clonotype turned up a few times. The chain couples TRBV5-4 to TRBJ2-3, with 10 bases identical to TRBD1. The CDR3 has 15 residues. Germline values: CDR1 SGHNT, CDR2 YYREEE (reference sequence). J was trimmed by 10 bases and V by 3 bases; bases with no gene match: 11. This CDR3 reads CASSSGQGFAKAQYF. CDR3 nucleotide sequence: TGTGCCAGCAGCTCGGGACAGGGGTTTGCTAAGGCGCAGTATTTT.

This clonotype was detected a few times. The V gene is TRBV3-1, the J gene TRBJ1-1, with D uncertain. The CDR3 spans 13 residues. Germline CDR1 is LGHDT and CDR2 is YNNKEL (reference sequence). V lost 0 bases and J 6 bases, leaving 8 bases between the germline ends. CDR3 bases: TGTGCCAGCAGCCAAGATCGCCGTGCTGAAGCTTTCTTT. Its translation: CASSQDRRAEAFF.

The V and J genes are TRBV29-1 and TRBJ1-1; no clear D gene. The CDR3 loop spans 11 amino acids. The V end was cut by 4 bases, the J end by 4 bases, with 7 bases between. Germline V CDR1 and CDR2: SQVTM, ANQGSEA. The CDR3 is CSVALSTEAFF. Here the CDR3 DNA reads TGCAGCGTTGCTTTGTCCACTGAAGCTTTCTTT.